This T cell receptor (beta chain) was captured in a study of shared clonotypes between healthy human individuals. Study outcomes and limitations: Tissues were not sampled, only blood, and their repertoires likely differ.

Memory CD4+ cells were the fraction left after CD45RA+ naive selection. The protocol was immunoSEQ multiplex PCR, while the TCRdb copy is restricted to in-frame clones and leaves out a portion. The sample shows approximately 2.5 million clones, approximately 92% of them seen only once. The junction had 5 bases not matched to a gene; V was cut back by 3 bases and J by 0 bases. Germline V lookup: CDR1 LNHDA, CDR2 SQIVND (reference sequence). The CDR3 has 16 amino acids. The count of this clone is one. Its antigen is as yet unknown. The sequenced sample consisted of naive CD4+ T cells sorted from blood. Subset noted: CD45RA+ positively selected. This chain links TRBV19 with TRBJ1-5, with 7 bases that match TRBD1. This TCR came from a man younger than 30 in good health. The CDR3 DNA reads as TGTGCCAGTAGTATGAGGGGGACAGATAGCAATCAGCCCCAGCATTTT. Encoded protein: CASSMRGTDSNQPQHF.